The 21 T cell receptor beta chains reported below all come from one sample, sequenced in a study of cytomegalovirus exposure and HLA in healthy donors. A multiplex PCR was run with 60 Vbeta primers and 13 Jbeta primers. Assay: immunoSEQ multiplex PCR; the TCRdb copy retains only in-frame clones and omits some. Of 150,000 to 200,000 clones in the sample, approximately 85% were seen once. The specimen sequenced was PBMCs. These receptor sequences come from a woman aged 45-65 years in good health and CMV-seropositive.

The chain has TRBV5-1 and TRBJ2-5; 7 bases align to TRBD2. This CDR3 region has 15 residues. The germline CDR1 and CDR2 sequences are SGHRS and YFSETQ. With 2 bases clipped from V and 4 bases from J, the junction kept 8 bases outside the gene matches. This CDR3 reads CASSFLGGRGETQYF. The DNA for the CDR3 is TGCGCCAGCAGCTTTTTGGGGGGGAGAGGAGAGACCCAGTACTTC. The complete variable domain, with remaining parts taken from reference TRBV5-1 and TRBJ2-5, reads KAGVTQTPRYLIKTRGQQVTLSCSPISGHRSVSWYQQTPGQGLQFLFEYFSETQRNKGNFPGRFSGRQFSNSRSEMNVSTLELGDSALYLCASSFLGGRGETQYFGPGTRLLVL.

This clone was seen a few times. The chain carries TRBV7-2 and TRBJ2-7, with D tentatively TRBD2 (6 bases). Per the germline V gene, CDR1 is SGHTA and CDR2 is FQGNSA. This CDR3 is built from 13 residues. V shed 6 bases and J shed 2 bases, with 11 bases lying between them. The DNA of the CDR3 is TGTGCCAGCAGGGAGGGGTCTACCTACGAGCAGTACTTC. As protein: CASREGSTYEQYF. Full variable domain (missing parts from reference TRBV7-2 and TRBJ2-7): GAGVSQSPSNKVTEKGKDVELRCDPISGHTALYWYRQSLGQGLEFLIYFQGNSAPDKSGLPSDRFSAERTGGSVSTLTIQRTQQEDSAVYLCASREGSTYEQYFGPGTRLTVT.

The rearrangement joins TRBV6-5 to TRBJ1-4; possible D gene TRBD1, 5 bases. This CDR3 has 14 amino acids. Trimming removed 5 bases at V and 4 bases at J, with 11 bases between. Germline loops: CDR1 MNHEY, CDR2 SVGAGI. CDR3 DNA: TGTGCCAGCAGTCGAACGGGGGTTAATGAAAAACTGTTTTTT. Translating it yields CASSRTGVNEKLFF.

This clone was seen a few times. The J gene is TRBJ1-4, the V gene TRBV28; D call uncertain. The CDR3 totals 13 residues. V lost 6 bases to trimming and J lost 12 bases, with 17 bases between them. The germline CDR1 and CDR2 sequences are MDHEN and SYDVKM. This CDR3 reads CASSGEMVVELFF. DNA for the CDR3: TGTGCCAGCAGCGGAGAAATGGTTGTGGAACTGTTTTTT.

CDR3 amino acids: CASSRQARDEKLFF. As DNA, the CDR3 is TGTGCCAGCAGTCGGCAGGCGAGGGATGAAAAACTGTTTTTT. V is TRBV6-1 and J is TRBJ1-4, with D uncertain. Trimming took off 5 bases at V and 6 bases at J, with 13 bases between the two ends. The germline gives CDR1 MNHNS, CDR2 SASEGT. The CDR3 is made up of 14 amino acids.

The table lists this clone with a count of one. The chain links TRBV11-2 to TRBJ1-3, with D hard to call. Germline CDR1 and CDR2: SGHAT and FQNNGV. This CDR3 has 13 amino acids. V lost 5 bases and J lost 0, with 5 bases in between. The DNA of the CDR3 is TGTGCCAGCAGCCCTAGCTCTGGAAACACCATATATTTT. The encoded protein is CASSPSSGNTIYF.

The CDR3 region is CASSLGPRENTGELFF. As DNA, the CDR3 is TGTGCCAGCAGCTTAGGTCCCAGGGAGAACACCGGGGAGCTGTTTTTT. This chain uses TRBV7-9 with TRBJ2-2; possible D gene TRBD1, 5 bases. Per germline, CDR1 SEHNR and CDR2 FQNEAQ (reference sequence). The CDR3 is 16 residues long. Trimming removed 1 base from V and 1 base from J, with 10 bases in between.

This clone has a single count. CDR3 bases: TGTGCCAGCACCCCGACAGGGGGCACAGGCTACAATGAGCAGTTCTTC. It codes for CASTPTGGTGYNEQFF. This rearrangement joins TRBV28 to TRBJ2-1; 10 nucleotides align to TRBD1. The J segment lost 3 bases and the V segment lost 7 bases, leaving 9 bases of the junction unmatched. Looked up from germline, CDR1 is MDHEN and CDR2 is SYDVKM. This CDR3 is built from 16 residues.

The chain combines TRBV29-1 with TRBJ1-2; D gene unclear. The V end lost 6 bases, the J end lost 4 bases, and 15 bases lay between the germline ends. This CDR3 is built from 13 residues. Per germline, CDR1 SQVTM and CDR2 ANQGSEA. The DNA for the CDR3 is TGCAGCGTCCGACCTGGACTCCCCTATGGCTACACCTTC. Translating it yields CSVRPGLPYGYTF.

This chain connects TRBV2 to TRBJ1-4; 7 bases align to TRBD1. CDR1 and CDR2 (germline): SNHLY, FYNNEI. The CDR3 contains 14 residues. V shed 5 bases, J shed 3 bases, and the junction held 3 bases outside the gene matches. CDR3 in amino acids: CASSPGQSNEKLFF. DNA of the CDR3: TGTGCCAGCAGTCCGGGACAGTCTAATGAAAAACTGTTTTTT.

The V call is TRBV6-1, the J call TRBJ1-2, with D unresolved. From germline, CDR1 is MNHNS and CDR2 SASEGT. The CDR3 spans 15 residues. Trimming removed 6 bases from V and 4 bases from J, with 18 bases in between. The CDR3 region is CASSPFLGEGYGYTF. The CDR3 DNA reads as TGTGCCAGCAGCCCCTTCTTAGGAGAGGGCTATGGCTACACCTTC.

This chain connects TRBV19 to TRBJ2-3; a possible D gene is TRBD1 (5 bases). In germline, CDR1 is LNHDA, CDR2 SQIVND (reference sequence). This CDR3 spans 17 amino acids. The V gene lost 7 bases and the J gene lost 0 bases, with 20 bases spanning the gap. The CDR3 bases are TGTGCCAGTACCCTGAGGTCTGGGGCCGCTAGCACAGATACGCAGTATTTT. Its translation: CASTLRSGAASTDTQYF.

CDR3 region: CASSLSPGGVYEQYF. CDR3 coding DNA: TGTGCCAGCAGTTTATCCCCAGGGGGCGTGTACGAGCAGTACTTC. This sequence joins TRBV27 and TRBJ2-7, with TRBD1 matching over 8 bases. Germline CDR1 and CDR2: MNHEY and SMNVEV (reference sequence). Trimming removed 0 bases from V and 4 bases from J; junction bases left unmatched: 5. CDR3 length: 15 amino acids.

The chain is built from TRBV7-2 and TRBJ2-1; the match to TRBD2 covers 8 bases. The trim removed 4 bases at V and 8 bases at J, leaving 7 bases unmatched. The CDR3 runs 14 residues. Germline CDR1 SGHTA, CDR2 FQGNSA. In DNA, the CDR3 is TGTGCCAGCAGCTCCGGGACTAGTCCGGATGAGCAGTTCTTC. This gives the protein CASSSGTSPDEQFF.

V usage is TRBV18 and J usage is TRBJ2-7, with 10 bases matching TRBD2. Unmatched junction bases numbered 4, after V lost 3 bases and J lost 2 bases. The CDR3 length is 15 residues. Per germline, CDR1 KGHSH and CDR2 LQKENI. CDR3 sequence: CASSPSSGGAYEQYF. The CDR3 DNA reads TGTGCCAGCTCACCTTCCAGCGGGGGGGCCTACGAGCAGTACTTC.

The chain uses TRBV6-1 and TRBJ2-3; 8 nucleotides match TRBD2. This CDR3 comprises 15 residues. CDR1 and CDR2 (germline): MNHNS, SASEGT. CDR3 sequence: CASGGYSTSTDTQYF. DNA for the CDR3: TGTGCAAGCGGGGGCTACTCAACTAGCACAGATACGCAGTATTTT.

The chain couples TRBV28 to TRBJ2-6, with TRBD1 matching 10 bases. The CDR3 is 17 amino acids. Germline loops: CDR1 MDHEN, CDR2 SYDVKM. With V trimmed by 7 bases and J by 3 bases, 9 bases remained unmatched. CDR3 DNA: TGTGCCAGCATCCCGAGACAGGGGGCGATTGGGGCCAACGTCCTGACTTTC. It is translated as CASIPRQGAIGANVLTF.

The gene calls are TRBV18 and TRBJ2-1; 8 bases are a match to TRBD1. Unmatched junction bases numbered 5, after V lost 6 bases and J lost 4 bases. Germline V gene data show CDR1 as KGHSH and CDR2 as LQKENI. This CDR3 has 14 residues. CDR3 in amino acids: CASSPGQAYNEQFF. CDR3 coding DNA: TGTGCCAGCTCCCCGGGACAGGCATACAATGAGCAGTTCTTC.

The chain is built from TRBV9 and TRBJ1-1; TRBD1 might be the D (5 bases). Trimming removed 0 bases at V and 1 base at J, with 13 bases between. Germline CDR1 is SGDLS and CDR2 is YYNGEE. The CDR3 is 16 amino acids. Here the CDR3 reads CASSVAAGWGNTEAFF. In nucleotides, the CDR3 is TGTGCCAGCAGCGTAGCGGCAGGGTGGGGGAACACTGAAGCTTTCTTT.

The chain couples TRBV5-8 to TRBJ2-3, with 9 bases fitting TRBD2. In germline, CDR1 is SGHTS, CDR2 YDEGEE. The CDR3 runs to 15 residues. Trimming took 3 bases from V and 1 from J; bases not matched to a gene: 3. CDR3 region: CASSYPSGGTDTQYF. The CDR3 nucleotides are TGTGCCAGCAGCTACCCTAGCGGGGGCACAGATACGCAGTATTTT.

The V and J genes are TRBV19 and TRBJ1-1, with 9 bases identical to TRBD1. The J segment lost 4 bases and the V segment lost 0 bases, leaving 0 bases of the junction unmatched. The CDR3 spans 14 residues. Germline V lookup: CDR1 LNHDA, CDR2 SQIVND (reference sequence). In nucleotides, the CDR3 is TGTGCCAGTAGTATAGAGACAGGGGGCACTGAAGCTTTCTTT. It encodes CASSIETGGTEAFF.